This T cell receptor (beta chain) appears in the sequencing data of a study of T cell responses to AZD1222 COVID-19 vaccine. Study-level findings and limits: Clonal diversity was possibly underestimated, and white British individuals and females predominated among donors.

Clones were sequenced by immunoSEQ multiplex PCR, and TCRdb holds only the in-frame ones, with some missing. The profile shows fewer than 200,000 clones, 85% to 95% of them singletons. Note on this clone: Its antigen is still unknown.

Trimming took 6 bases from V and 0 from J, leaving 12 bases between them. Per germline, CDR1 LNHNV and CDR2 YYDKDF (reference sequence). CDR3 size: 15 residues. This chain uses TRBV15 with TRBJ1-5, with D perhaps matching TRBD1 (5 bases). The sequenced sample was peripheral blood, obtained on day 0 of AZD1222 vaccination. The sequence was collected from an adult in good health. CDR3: CATRPGFNSNQPQHF. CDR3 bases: TGTGCCACCAGACCAGGGTTTAATAGCAATCAGCCCCAGCATTTT.